The 18 T cell receptor beta chains in this list originate from one sample, sequenced in a study of blood T cells in healthy people across ages. Combining a sample-barcoded 5' primer with a J-beta primer mix, a second PCR ran for roughly 7 to 12 cycles. Via MiXCR, TCRdb re-called the 5' RACE reads, giving one row per CDR3 protein. The sample has 650,000 to 800,000 distinct CDR3 sequences; 40% to 65% are singletons. The sequencing sample was made of blood. The origin of the receptors is a woman aged 80 or over in good health.

The V and J genes are TRBV28 and TRBJ2-3; the D gene could be TRBD1 or TRBD2 (5 bases each). Trimming pared 6 bases from V and 12 bases from J, leaving 19 bases between. The germline CDR1 and CDR2 sequences are MDHEN and SYDVKM. The CDR3 has 13 amino acids. The CDR3 here is CASRRESGRDQYF. In nucleotides, the CDR3 is TGTGCCAGCAGGCGCGAATCGGGACGAGATCAGTATTTT. The complete variable domain, with remaining parts taken from reference TRBV28 and TRBJ2-3, reads DVKVTQSSRYLVKRTGEKVFLECVQDMDHENMFWYRQDPGLGLRLIYFSYDVKMKEKGDIPEGYSVSREKKERFSLILESASTNQTSMYLCASRRESGRDQYFGPGTRLTVL.

In this sample, this clonotype turned up many times. The genes are TRBV12-3 or TRBV12-4 and TRBJ2-5; D perhaps matches TRBD2 (5 bases). V lost 3 bases to trimming and J lost 3 bases, with 11 bases between them. The CDR3 runs to 14 residues. The CDR3 sequence: CASSFQEVEETQYF. The CDR3 bases are TGTGCCAGCAGTTTCCAGGAGGTCGAAGAGACCCAGTACTTC.

Note on this clonotype: This may be a read error, as it is one base from a much larger clone. This chain uses TRBV12-3 or TRBV12-4 with TRBJ2-3; D unresolved. V shed 6 bases and J shed 7 bases, with 8 bases lying between them. The CDR3 extends over 11 amino acids. CDR3 nucleotide sequence: TGTGCCAGCAGCAATCGAAATACGCAGTATTTT. Encoded protein: CASSNRNTQYF.

J is TRBJ1-2 and V is TRBV15; no definite D call. Trimming cost V 0 bases and J 2 bases, with 4 bases left between them. Germline values: CDR1 LNHNV, CDR2 YYDKDF (reference sequence). CDR3 length: 13 amino acids. CDR3 region: CATSRDGNYGYTF. For the CDR3, the DNA is TGTGCCACCAGCAGAGATGGGAACTATGGCTACACCTTC.

This clonotype appeared a single time. This sequence may be a read error, since a much larger clone differs from it by one base. The rearrangement uses TRBV29-1 and TRBJ2-1; no firm D call. Germline V lookup: CDR1 SQVTM, CDR2 ANQGSEA. V dropped 5 bases and J dropped 4 bases, with 21 bases sitting between them. The CDR3 is 16 residues long. The CDR3 sequence: CSVLRRNSPSYNEQFF. The CDR3 DNA sequence: TGCAGCGTTCTTAGGCGGAATTCTCCCTCATACAATGAGCAGTTCTTC.

Remarks on this clonotype: Sequence at one end of the junction differs from germline and may be a read error. V gene TRBV7-8 combines with J gene TRBJ2-5; 10 nucleotides agree with TRBD1. Per the germline V gene, CDR1 is SGHVS and CDR2 is FQNEAQ. This CDR3 contains 15 residues. This CDR3 is CAGSSDRGTQETQYF. DNA of the CDR3: TGTGCCGGCAGCTCGGACAGGGGGACCCAAGAGACCCAGTACTTC.

This clonotype was seen only a few times. The chain has TRBV6-4 and TRBJ2-6; TRBD1 or TRBD2 may be the D gene (5 bases each). Germline V lookup: CDR1 MRHNA, CDR2 SNTAGT. The CDR3 totals 15 residues. V was cut by 3 bases and J by 0 bases, with 6 bases left in between. Written as DNA, the CDR3 is TGTGCCAGCAGTGAGGGGGACTCTGGGGCCAACGTCCTGACTTTC. It is translated as CASSEGDSGANVLTF.

The CDR3 is CASSPGRGHQETQYF. DNA for the CDR3: TGTGCCAGCAGTCCGGGTCGGGGGCACCAAGAGACCCAGTACTTC. This chain connects TRBV6-5 to TRBJ2-5; D may correspond to TRBD1 or TRBD2 (6 bases each). V dropped 5 bases and J dropped 0 bases, with 13 bases sitting between them. The CDR3 runs 15 residues. Germline CDR1 reads MNHEY; CDR2 reads SVGAGI.

Points on this clonotype: This may stem from a read error, because a much larger clone lies one nucleotide away. The chain couples TRBV21-1 to TRBJ2-4; TRBD1, as called in the table, went unchecked against the DNA. TRBV21-1 is a listed pseudogene. This CDR3 is 16 amino acids long. CDR3 nucleotide sequence: TGTGCCAGCAGCAACCCCGGACAGGGGGGCAAAAACAGTCAGTACTTC. The encoded protein is CASSNPGQGGKNSQYF.

The chain couples TRBV28 to TRBJ1-1; 7 bases are a match to TRBD1. Germline V lookup: CDR1 MDHEN, CDR2 SYDVKM. With V trimmed by 5 bases and J by 4 bases, 7 bases remained unmatched. The CDR3 extends over 14 amino acids. The CDR3 spells CASSPDREATEAFF. As DNA, the CDR3 is TGTGCCAGCAGTCCCGACAGGGAGGCCACTGAAGCTTTCTTT.

The sample holds a few counts of this clonotype. The rearrangement uses TRBV4-1 and TRBJ1-1; maybe TRBD1 (5 bases). Germline V CDR1 and CDR2: MGHRA, YSYEKL. Trimming pared 4 bases from V and 0 bases from J, leaving 12 bases between. This CDR3 has 15 residues. For the CDR3, the DNA is TGCGCCAGCAGCCGCCTGGCCAGGGTGAACACTGAAGCTTTCTTT. This encodes CASSRLARVNTEAFF.

Note on this clonotype: A much larger clonotype is one base distant, so this may be a read error. This sequence joins TRBV7-9 and TRBJ2-3, with no clear D. This CDR3 has 14 amino acids. Trimming removed 5 bases from V and 2 bases from J, with 11 bases in between. Germline loops: CDR1 SEHNR, CDR2 FQNEAQ (reference sequence). CDR3 residues: CASSRRMHTDTQYF. The CDR3 DNA sequence: TGTGCCAGCAGCCGACGCATGCACACAGATACGCAGTATTTT. Full variable domain (remainder filled in from reference TRBV7-9 and TRBJ2-3): DTGVSQNPRHKITKRGQNVTFRCDPISEHNRLYWYRQTLGQGPEFLTYFQNEAQLEKSRLLSDRFSAERPKGSFSTLEIQRTEQGDSAMYLCASSRRMHTDTQYFGPGTRLTVL.

The chain recombines TRBV11-2 with TRBJ2-2, with 9 bases lining up with TRBD1. Germline V gene data show CDR1 as SGHAT and CDR2 as FQNNGV. The CDR3 is 14 residues long. Trimming took 3 bases from V and 6 from J; bases not matched to a gene: 2. The CDR3 nucleotides read TGTGCCAGCAGCTTCCGACAGGGGGCCGGGGAGCTGTTTTTT. Translation: CASSFRQGAGELFF.

The V gene is TRBV7-2, the J gene TRBJ2-3; 10 nucleotides match TRBD2. The junction had 7 bases not matched to a gene; V was cut back by 5 bases and J by 2 bases. Germline loops: CDR1 SGHTA, CDR2 FQGNSA. The CDR3 sequence is 16 residues long. In nucleotides, the CDR3 is TGTGCCAGCAGCCCTCTAGCGGGGGCCCACACAGATACGCAGTATTTT. Translation gives CASSPLAGAHTDTQYF.

This clonotype was counted a single time. J is TRBJ2-7 and V is TRBV5-4, with 9 positions matching TRBD1. Per germline, CDR1 SGHNT and CDR2 YYREEE (reference sequence). The CDR3 contains 15 residues. Unmatched junction bases numbered 11, after V lost 5 bases and J lost 5 bases. CDR3 residues: CASRNNRGLFDEQYF. The CDR3 region has the DNA TGTGCCAGCAGGAACAACAGGGGGCTCTTTGACGAGCAGTACTTC. The full variable domain, rest sourced from reference TRBV5-4 and TRBJ2-7, is ETGVTQSPTHLIKTRGQQVTLRCSSQSGHNTVSWYQQALGQGPQFIFQYYREEENGRGNFPPRFSGLQFPNYSSELNVNALELDDSALYLCASRNNRGLFDEQYFGPGTRLTVT.

Comment on this clonotype: Given a much more abundant clone one base away, this may be a read error. V is TRBV6-2 or TRBV6-3 and J is TRBJ2-5; 9 positions agree with TRBD1. Per germline, CDR1 MNHEY and CDR2 SVGEGT. CDR3 size: 14 residues. For the CDR3, the DNA is TGTGCCGGCAGTTCGGGACAGGGAGGAGAGACCCAGTACTTC. It codes for CAGSSGQGGETQYF.

The rearrangement joins TRBV7-2 to TRBJ2-6; D remains ambiguous. Trimming cost V 2 bases and J 0 bases, with 8 bases left between them. Germline assignment: CDR1 SGHTA and CDR2 FQGNSA. This CDR3 has 16 amino acids. The CDR3 reads CASSLFRASGANVLTF. The CDR3 nucleotides read TGTGCCAGCAGCTTATTCCGAGCCTCTGGGGCCAACGTCCTGACTTTC. Based on the CDR3 plus reference TRBV7-2 and TRBJ2-6, the full variable domain is GAGVSQSPSNKVTEKGKDVELRCDPISGHTALYWYRQSLGQGLEFLIYFQGNSAPDKSGLPSDRFSAERTGGSVSTLTIQRTQQEDSAVYLCASSLFRASGANVLTFGAGSRLTVL.

This clonotype was counted between two and nine times. A much larger clone differs by one base, so this may be a read error. The genes are TRBV5-1 and TRBJ2-1; D unresolved. TRBJ2-7 explains the end of the DNA better; the J call may be wrong. Looked up from germline, CDR1 is SGHRS and CDR2 is YFSETQ. The CDR3 runs 16 residues. CDR3 loop: CASSPDIGSSYNEQYF. The CDR3 region has the DNA TGCGCCAGCAGCCCTGATATCGGAAGCTCCTACAATGAGCAGTACTTC.